Presented here are 30 T cell receptor beta chains from one specimen sequenced in a study of blood T cell repertoires in COVID-19. Here immunoSEQ multiplex PCR was the method, and the copy in TCRdb shows in-frame clones only, minus some. This table holds 140,000 to 150,000 clones, roughly 90% found once. The sample was PBMCs or T cells enriched from blood (not recorded which). The receptors here all came from a woman aged 30 to 39 with acute COVID-19.

CDR3 coding DNA: TGTGCCAGTAGTATCGGGATAGCGTCCAATGAGCAGTTCTTC. Translation gives CASSIGIASNEQFF. V usage is TRBV19 and J usage is TRBJ2-1, with TRBD2 as a possible D gene (5 bases). Between the trimmed V and J ends, which lost 3 bases and 6 bases, there was a span of 12 bases. The germline gives CDR1 LNHDA, CDR2 SQIVND (reference sequence). The CDR3 covers 14 residues.

The J gene is TRBJ2-1, the V gene TRBV11-2, with D possibly TRBD1 on 6 matching bases. Trimming shortened V by 6 bases and J by 4 bases, and 22 bases separated the two germline ends. Looked up from germline, CDR1 is SGHAT and CDR2 is FQNNGV. There are 17 residues in the CDR3. This CDR3 is CASSKAQGPNTYNEQFF. DNA for the CDR3: TGTGCCAGCAGTAAAGCCCAGGGGCCGAATACTTACAATGAGCAGTTCTTC. Drawing the rest from reference TRBV11-2 and TRBJ2-1, the complete variable domain is EAGVAQSPRYKIIEKRQSVAFWCNPISGHATLYWYQQILGQGPKLLIQFQNNGVVDDSQLPKDRFSAERLKGVDSTLKIQPAKLEDSAVYLCASSKAQGPNTYNEQFFGPGTRLTVL.

This chain links TRBV7-9 with TRBJ2-1; D not certain. Germline V gene data show CDR1 as SEHNR and CDR2 as FQNEAQ (reference sequence). The CDR3 has 14 residues. V was shortened by 1 base and J by 2 bases, with 6 bases between the two germline ends. The CDR3 sequence is CASSLDNPYNEQFF. CDR3 DNA sequence: TGTGCCAGCAGCTTAGACAACCCCTACAATGAGCAGTTCTTC.

Note on this clone: The germline gene is not matched at one end of the junction; a read error may be the cause. At the DNA level, this CDR3 is encoded by other sequences in the same sample as well. This chain connects TRBV7-2 to TRBJ2-7; TRBD2 agrees at 12 bases. This CDR3 spans 18 amino acids. CDR1 is SGHTA, CDR2 FQGNSA, per germline. The CDR3 DNA sequence: TGTGCCAGCAGCTTAGGCCCTCGTGGACTAGCGGGGCGATACGAACAGTACTTC. It encodes CASSLGPRGLAGRYEQYF.

The chain links TRBV7-8 to TRBJ1-1, with D hard to call. Looked up from germline, CDR1 is SGHVS and CDR2 is FQNEAQ. The V gene lost 1 base and the J gene lost 5 bases, with 11 bases spanning the gap. The CDR3 spans 14 residues. In nucleotides, the CDR3 is TGTGCCAGCAGCTTAGGAGCGGGGTTAACTGAAGCTTTCTTT. The encoded protein is CASSLGAGLTEAFF.

The chain combines TRBV5-4 with TRBJ2-7; 10 bases agree with TRBD2. Germline V gene sequence: CDR1 SGHNT, CDR2 YYREEE (reference sequence). This CDR3 comprises 15 residues. The J segment lost 2 bases and the V segment lost 0 bases, leaving 2 bases of the junction unmatched. The CDR3 is CASSLVAGGPYEQYF. The CDR3, as DNA: TGTGCCAGCAGCTTGGTAGCGGGAGGTCCCTACGAGCAGTACTTC.

The V call is TRBV3-1 (or the pseudogene TRBV3-2), the J call TRBJ2-1, with 11 bases that match TRBD2. With V trimmed by 5 bases and J by 9 bases, 9 bases remained unmatched. The CDR3 sequence is 15 residues long. Germline CDR1 and CDR2: LGHDT and YNNKEL (reference sequence). CDR3 protein: CASSATSGTSSEQFF. The CDR3, as DNA: TGTGCCAGCAGCGCGACTAGCGGGACTTCCAGTGAGCAGTTCTTC.

The gene calls are TRBV6-5 and TRBJ1-2; D may be TRBD1 (6 bases). The CDR3 has 14 amino acids. The V end lost 3 bases, the J end lost 2 bases, and 10 bases lay between the germline ends. The germline CDR1 and CDR2 sequences are MNHEY and SVGAGI. CDR3 nucleotides: TGTGCCAGCAGTTATCGACAGGACAACTATGGCTACACCTTC. Encoded protein: CASSYRQDNYGYTF.

At least ten counts were recorded for this clone. This sequence joins TRBV6-5 and TRBJ2-7; 7 bases map to TRBD1. Trimming at V came to 4 bases and at J to 7 bases, leaving 13 bases not matched to a gene. The CDR3 is 15 residues long. Germline lookup yields CDR1 MNHEY and CDR2 SVGAGI. CDR3 coding DNA: TGTGCCAGCAGTTTACTACGGGACAGTCCTACTGAGCAGTACTTC. Translation gives CASSLLRDSPTEQYF.

V and J are TRBV27 and TRBJ2-1; D is possibly TRBD1 (6 bases). V was trimmed by 6 bases and J by 5 bases, leaving 23 bases between them. Per the germline V gene, CDR1 is MNHEY and CDR2 is SMNVEV (reference sequence). There are 17 residues in the CDR3. The CDR3 sequence is CASSTIRQGFGHNEQFF. The CDR3 nucleotides are TGTGCCAGCAGCACAATTCGCCAGGGGTTTGGACACAATGAGCAGTTCTTC.

The chain joins TRBV10-3 to TRBJ1-4; D is unresolved. Trimming pared 2 bases from V and 10 bases from J, leaving 20 bases between. The CDR3 is 16 amino acids. Germline V gene sequence: CDR1 ENHRY, CDR2 SYGVKD. The CDR3 spells CAISEDTPGLGGKLFF. CDR3 in DNA: TGTGCCATCAGTGAGGACACTCCTGGCCTGGGAGGAAAACTGTTTTTT.

The rearrangement uses TRBV27 and TRBJ2-3; 7 nucleotides line up with TRBD2. Per germline, CDR1 MNHEY and CDR2 SMNVEV (reference sequence). V was clipped by 2 bases and J by 6 bases; unmatched bases: 8. The CDR3 loop spans 15 amino acids. The CDR3 is CASSLMREWYDTQYF. Written as DNA, the CDR3 is TGTGCCAGCAGTTTAATGCGGGAGTGGTACGATACGCAGTATTTT.

V and J are TRBV19 and TRBJ2-3; 9 positions agree with TRBD1. Trimming cost V 4 bases and J 1 base; bases outside gene matches: 6. Germline assignment: CDR1 LNHDA and CDR2 SQIVND (reference sequence). The CDR3 totals 16 residues. CDR3 region: CASSRNRQGGTDTQYF. The CDR3 DNA reads as TGTGCCAGTAGTAGGAATCGACAGGGGGGCACAGATACGCAGTATTTT.

This chain joins TRBV6-2 or TRBV6-3 and TRBJ1-6, with D maybe TRBD1 (6 bases). This CDR3 contains 16 residues. CDR1 and CDR2 (germline): MNHEY, SVGEGT. The ends were cut back, 2 bases at V and 10 bases at J, with 18 bases in the middle. The CDR3, as DNA: TGTGCCAGCAGTTACCCCCACGTCTGGGGGCTCTCACCCCTCCACTTT. It specifies CASSYPHVWGLSPLHF.

V is TRBV5-1 and J is TRBJ1-2, with 9 bases lining up with TRBD1. Germline trimming cut 7 bases from V and 0 bases from J; bases unmatched to any gene: 16. The germline gives CDR1 SGHRS, CDR2 YFSETQ. The CDR3 is 18 residues long. DNA of the CDR3: TGCGCCAGCCGCTATATACCCGGGACAGGGATTTCTAACTATGGCTACACCTTC. Translation gives CASRYIPGTGISNYGYTF.

The chain carries TRBV6-6 and TRBJ2-7, with 15 bases aligning to TRBD2. V lost 5 bases and J lost 7; bases outside the gene matches: 3. Germline V gene data show CDR1 as MNHNY and CDR2 as SVGAGI (reference sequence). The CDR3 is 14 residues long. CDR3 sequence (DNA): TGTGCCAGCAGTCGGGGACTAGCGGGGGGAGAGCAGTACTTC. It specifies CASSRGLAGGEQYF.

The rearrangement joins TRBV6-2 or TRBV6-3 to TRBJ2-4; possibly TRBD2 for D (6 bases). V was clipped by 4 bases and J by 6 bases, with 10 bases between them. The CDR3 has 13 amino acids. Germline V gives CDR1 MNHEY, CDR2 SVGEGT. The CDR3 DNA reads TGTGCCAGCAGTTGGGACTGGATAAACATTCAGTACTTC. This gives the protein CASSWDWINIQYF.

The chain links TRBV19 to TRBJ1-1, with D unclear. Trimming removed 5 bases at V and 0 bases at J, with 4 bases between. The CDR3 consists of 12 residues. Germline loops: CDR1 LNHDA, CDR2 SQIVND (reference sequence). The CDR3 here is CASSYMNTEAFF. DNA for the CDR3: TGTGCCAGTAGTTATATGAACACTGAAGCTTTCTTT.

This clone was found a few times. J is TRBJ1-1 and V is TRBV14; the D gene is possibly TRBD1 (5 bases). The CDR3 extends over 13 amino acids. The germline V gene encodes CDR1 SGHDN and CDR2 FVKESK. The germline V and J ends were trimmed by 4 bases and 2 bases, with 8 bases remaining between them. The CDR3 here is CASSRQGNTEAFF. CDR3 DNA: TGTGCCAGCAGCCGGCAGGGAAACACTGAAGCTTTCTTT.

The V call is TRBV27, the J call TRBJ2-2, with 8 nucleotides matching TRBD2. Trimming took 7 bases from V and 2 from J; bases not matched to a gene: 3. The CDR3 covers 14 residues. Germline V gene sequence: CDR1 MNHEY, CDR2 SMNVEV (reference sequence). The CDR3 bases are TGTGCCAGCACCTTAGCGGGAAACACCGGGGAGCTGTTTTTT. As protein: CASTLAGNTGELFF.

This chain links TRBV7-2 with TRBJ2-2, with 12 bases aligning to TRBD2. Per germline, CDR1 SGHTA and CDR2 FQGNSA. The CDR3 has 15 amino acids. V lost 3 bases and J lost 5; bases outside the gene matches: 1. The CDR3 nucleotides are TGTGCCAGCAGCTTTACTAGCGGGAGGACCGGGGAGCTGTTTTTT. Its protein is CASSFTSGRTGELFF.

The chain couples TRBV27 to TRBJ1-1; 8 positions agree with TRBD1. Trimming cost V 5 bases and J 6 bases; bases outside gene matches: 8. The CDR3 loop spans 14 amino acids. CDR1 is MNHEY and CDR2 is SMNVEV in the germline V gene (reference sequence). CDR3: CASSPWTGRAEAFF. CDR3 sequence (DNA): TGTGCCAGCAGTCCGTGGACAGGGAGGGCTGAAGCTTTCTTT.

The rearrangement links TRBV4-3 to TRBJ2-2; 10 bases align to TRBD2. The CDR3 consists of 19 residues. CDR1 and CDR2 from the germline V gene are LGHNA and YSLEER. With V trimmed by 0 bases and J by 3 bases, 10 bases remained unmatched. CDR3 amino acids: CASSQDKVAGGGDTGELFF. In DNA form, the CDR3 reads TGCGCCAGCAGCCAAGATAAGGTAGCGGGAGGTGGCGACACCGGGGAGCTGTTTTTT.

This chain uses TRBV7-3 with TRBJ1-1, with TRBD1 matching 9 bases. CDR1 and CDR2 from the germline V gene are SGHTA and FQGTGA. This CDR3 is built from 15 residues. The J segment lost 3 bases and the V segment lost 4 bases, leaving 6 bases of the junction unmatched. The CDR3 here is CASSSTGGWDTEAFF. CDR3 coding DNA: TGTGCCAGCAGCTCAACAGGGGGCTGGGACACTGAAGCTTTCTTT.

This rearrangement joins TRBV28 to TRBJ2-3, with 7 nucleotides matching TRBD2. The germline gives CDR1 MDHEN, CDR2 SYDVKM. CDR3 size: 15 residues. V trimming: 6 bases; J trimming: 3 bases; junction bases outside the gene matches: 9. DNA of the CDR3: TGTGCCAGCAGCTCCCCGTGGGGGGGTACAGATACGCAGTATTTT. Its protein product is CASSSPWGGTDTQYF. The variable domain in full, completed from reference TRBV28 and TRBJ2-3, reads DVKVTQSSRYLVKRTGEKVFLECVQDMDHENMFWYRQDPGLGLRLIYFSYDVKMKEKGDIPEGYSVSREKKERFSLILESASTNQTSMYLCASSSPWGGTDTQYFGPGTRLTVL.

This chain links TRBV6-5 with TRBJ1-3; D call uncertain. V was pared by 4 bases and J by 4 bases, with 11 bases between. The CDR3 length is 14 residues. Germline-derived CDR1 and CDR2 are MNHEY and SVGAGI. The CDR3 is CASSSSETGNTIYF. In DNA form, the CDR3 reads TGTGCCAGCAGTTCCTCCGAGACAGGAAACACCATATATTTT.

The sample holds one count of this clone. This sequence joins TRBV25-1 and TRBJ2-7; D perhaps matches TRBD2 (5 bases). Deletions cut 3 bases from V and 4 bases from J, with 10 bases between. The CDR3 runs 13 residues. Germline V gene lookup returns CDR1 MGHDK and CDR2 SYGVNS. The DNA for the CDR3 is TGTGCCAGCAGTGAGTGGAGCGGATACGAGCAGTACTTC. Translated, it gives CASSEWSGYEQYF.

The chain combines TRBV5-5 with TRBJ2-3, with 8 bases matching TRBD2. Losses at the gene ends were 0 bases for V and 1 base for J; bases not matched to a gene: 4. The length of the CDR3 is 16 residues. Germline V lookup: CDR1 SGHKS, CDR2 YYEKEE (reference sequence). As DNA, the CDR3 is TGTGCCAGCAGCTTGGCCCCGACTAGCGGCACAGATACGCAGTATTTT. This gives the protein CASSLAPTSGTDTQYF.

The genes are TRBV28 and TRBJ2-7, with a weak D call TRBD1 (6 bases). Germline lookup yields CDR1 MDHEN and CDR2 SYDVKM. The CDR3 length is 15 residues. V lost 7 bases, J lost 0 bases, and 16 bases lay in between. Here the CDR3 reads CASTGAQGSSYEQYF. CDR3 sequence (DNA): TGTGCCAGCACCGGGGCCCAGGGGAGCTCCTACGAGCAGTACTTC.

The V gene is TRBV7-2, the J gene TRBJ2-6, with a tentative D call TRBD1 (5 bases). This CDR3 has 15 amino acids. Looked up from germline, CDR1 is SGHTA and CDR2 is FQGNSA. V was cut by 5 bases and J by 4 bases, with 12 bases left in between. CDR3 coding DNA: TGTGCCAGCAGCCCCAGGGTTGCAGGGGCCAACGTCCTGACTTTC. It is translated as CASSPRVAGANVLTF.